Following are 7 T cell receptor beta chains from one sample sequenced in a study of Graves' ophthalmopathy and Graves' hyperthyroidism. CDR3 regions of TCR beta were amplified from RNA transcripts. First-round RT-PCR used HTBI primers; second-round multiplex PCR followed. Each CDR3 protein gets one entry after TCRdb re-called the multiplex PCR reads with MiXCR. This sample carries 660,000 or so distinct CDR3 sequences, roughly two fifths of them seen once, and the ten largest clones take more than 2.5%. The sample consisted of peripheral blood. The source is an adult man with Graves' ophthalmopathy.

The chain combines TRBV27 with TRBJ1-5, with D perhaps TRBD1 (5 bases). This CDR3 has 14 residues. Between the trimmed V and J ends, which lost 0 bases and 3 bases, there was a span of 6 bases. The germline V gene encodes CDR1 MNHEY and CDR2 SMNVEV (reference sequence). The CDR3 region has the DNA TGTGCCAGCAGTTTATCTGGACACAATCAGCCCCAGCATTTT. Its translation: CASSLSGHNQPQHF.

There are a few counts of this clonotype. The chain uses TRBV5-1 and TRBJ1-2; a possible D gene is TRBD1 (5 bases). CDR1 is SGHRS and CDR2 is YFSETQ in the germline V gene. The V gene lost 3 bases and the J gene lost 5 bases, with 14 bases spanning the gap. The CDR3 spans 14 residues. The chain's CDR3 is CASSWGGASYGYTF. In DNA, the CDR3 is TGCGCCAGCAGCTGGGGCGGGGCCTCTTATGGCTACACCTTC.

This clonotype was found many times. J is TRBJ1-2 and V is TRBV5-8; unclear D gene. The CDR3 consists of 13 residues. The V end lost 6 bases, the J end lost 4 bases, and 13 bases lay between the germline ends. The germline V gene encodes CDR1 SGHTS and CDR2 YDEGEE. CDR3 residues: CASIQDLSYGYTF. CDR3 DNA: TGTGCCAGCATCCAGGATCTATCCTATGGCTACACCTTC.

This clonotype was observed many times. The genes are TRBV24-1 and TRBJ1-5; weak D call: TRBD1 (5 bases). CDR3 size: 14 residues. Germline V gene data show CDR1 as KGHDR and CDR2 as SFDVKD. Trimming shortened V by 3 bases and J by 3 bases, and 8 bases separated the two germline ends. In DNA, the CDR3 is TGTGCCACCAGTGATGGGGGAATCAATCAGCCCCAGCATTTT. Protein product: CATSDGGINQPQHF.

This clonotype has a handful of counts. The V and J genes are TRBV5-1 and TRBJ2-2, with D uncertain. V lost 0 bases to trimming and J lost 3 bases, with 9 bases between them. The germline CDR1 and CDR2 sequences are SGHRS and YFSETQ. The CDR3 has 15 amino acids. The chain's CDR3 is CASSLGTTHTGELFF. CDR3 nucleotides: TGCGCCAGCAGCTTGGGCACAACCCACACCGGGGAGCTGTTTTTT. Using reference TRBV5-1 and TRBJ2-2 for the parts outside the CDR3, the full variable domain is KAGVTQTPRYLIKTRGQQVTLSCSPISGHRSVSWYQQTPGQGLQFLFEYFSETQRNKGNFPGRFSGRQFSNSRSEMNVSTLELGDSALYLCASSLGTTHTGELFFGEGSRLTVL.

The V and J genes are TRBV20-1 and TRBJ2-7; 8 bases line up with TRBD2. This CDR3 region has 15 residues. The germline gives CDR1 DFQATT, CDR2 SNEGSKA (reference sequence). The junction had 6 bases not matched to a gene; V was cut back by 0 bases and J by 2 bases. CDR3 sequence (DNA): TGCAGTGCTAGAGATATAGGCGGGGGGACCTACGAGCAGTACTTC. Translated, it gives CSARDIGGGTYEQYF.

CDR3 DNA sequence: TGTGCCTGGAGTGTTAAACAGGGCCGGGGCGAGCAGTACTTC. Translating gives CAWSVKQGRGEQYF. The rearrangement joins TRBV2 to TRBJ2-7; a weak D match, TRBD1 (6 bases). Germline-derived CDR1 and CDR2 are SNHLY and FYNNEI. This CDR3 is built from 14 residues. V was pared by 11 bases and J by 6 bases, with 23 bases between.